This TCR beta chain comes out of a study of T-cell reconstitution after alpha-beta-depleted transplantation in children (dated by TCRdb to the mid-2010s). For context, the study as a whole: The study quantitatively tracked T-cell immune reconstitution after TCRalphabeta/CD19-depleted allogeneic hematopoietic cell transplantation in children using TCR repertoire profiling.

The protocol used for the library was PCR. TCRdb shows the sequencer as Illumina HiSeq 2500. To normalize quantification of the TCRbeta repertoire, the TCR libraries were built with molecular barcoding that relied on unique molecular identifiers. The public reads were run again by TCRdb, first through fastp at Q25 and then through MiXCR, and only productive beta chains were kept. All rows with the same CDR3 protein become a single entry with the most common DNA and genes. In all, the sample holds around 400,000 distinct CDR3 sequences, and approximately 10% of those were seen once. Jointly, the top ten make up 4.5% to 7% of the sample. The germline V and J ends show losses of 6 bases and 4 bases respectively, and no gene match explains 4 bases of the junction. From the germline V gene, CDR1 is SQVTM and CDR2 is ANQGSEA. The CDR3 spans 12 residues, from the cysteine through the phenylalanine. CDR3 DNA is the only sequence kept; it has 36 bases, read in frame from the first base.

This clonotype was counted ten times or more. Its antigen remains unidentified. No base quality information exists; no much larger clone differs at one position. The rearranged chain carries TRBV29-1 and TRBJ2-7; TRBD2 agrees with 9 junctional bases. This receptor was taken from a human donor who donated a stem cell graft to a child with acute myeloid leukemia. The material was PBMCs from the stem cell graft donor, obtained from the stem cell graft. Read as DNA, the sequence is TGCAGCGTCCAACTAGCGGGTTACGAGCAGTACTTC. This is translated as CSVQLAGYEQYF.